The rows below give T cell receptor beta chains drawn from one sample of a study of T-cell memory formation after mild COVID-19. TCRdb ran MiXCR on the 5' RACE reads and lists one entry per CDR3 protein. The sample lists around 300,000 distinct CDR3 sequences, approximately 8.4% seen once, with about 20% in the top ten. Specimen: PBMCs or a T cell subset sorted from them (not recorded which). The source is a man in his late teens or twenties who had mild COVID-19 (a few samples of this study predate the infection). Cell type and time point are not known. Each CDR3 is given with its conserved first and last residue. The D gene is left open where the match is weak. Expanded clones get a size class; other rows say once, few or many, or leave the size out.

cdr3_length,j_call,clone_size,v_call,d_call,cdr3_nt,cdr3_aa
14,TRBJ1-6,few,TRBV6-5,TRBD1,TGTGCCAGCAGCGAGACAGGGCATAATTCACCCCTCCACTTT,CASSETGHNSPLHF
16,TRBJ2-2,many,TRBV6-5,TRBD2,TGTGCCAGCAGTTATAGCGCGGGGGACAACACCGGGGAGCTGTTTTTT,CASSYSAGDNTGELFF
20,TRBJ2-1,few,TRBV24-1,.,TGTGCCACCAGTGATCCCTCCCGCGGGACGGGGGGCCCCTGCTACAATGAGCAGTTCTTC,CATSDPSRGTGGPCYNEQFF
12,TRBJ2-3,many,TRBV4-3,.,TGCGCCAGCAGCCAAGTGCCGGAAACGCAGTATTTT,CASSQVPETQYF
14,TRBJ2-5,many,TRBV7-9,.,TGTGCCAGCAGCTTATCGCCCAGGGGTGAGACCCAGTACTTC,CASSLSPRGETQYF
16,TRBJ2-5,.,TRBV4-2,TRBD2,TGTGCCAGCAGCCAGTCCTGGTATAGCGGGGTTGAGACCCAGTACTTC,CASSQSWYSGVETQYF
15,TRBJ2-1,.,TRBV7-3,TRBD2,TGTGCCAGCAGCCCGGCGAGCGGGGGGGCCTATGAGCAGTTCTTC,CASSPASGGAYEQFF
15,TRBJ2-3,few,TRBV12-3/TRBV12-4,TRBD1,TGTGCCAGCAGTTTTGAGACAGGGCGGACAGATACGCAGTATTTT,CASSFETGRTDTQYF
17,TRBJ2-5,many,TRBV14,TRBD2,TGTGCCAGCAGCCAAAAAGGCGGGGGAGCGTACCAAGAGACCCAGTACTTC,CASSQKGGGAYQETQYF
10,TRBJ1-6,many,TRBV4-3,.,TGCGCCAGCAGCCCTCCACCCCTCCACTTT,CASSPPPLHF
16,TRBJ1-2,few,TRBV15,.,TGTGCCACCAGCAGTAGACGGGACGGCCTTCCCTATGGCTACACCTTC,CATSSRRDGLPYGYTF